Included here is one TCR beta chain sequence, with context. Its antigen is unidentified. Under the authors' procedure: Filtering differed for immunoSEQ, which gave only junction sequences without quality scores. Measured with immunoSEQ multiplex PCR; TCRdb has only the in-frame clones, and not every one. That table is the source of V, J and clone size, and D and trimming were worked out from the DNA. The table lists 740,000 or so clones, 73% of them singletons. The sample originates from a study of shared clonotypes between healthy human individuals. Study-level results: Non-shared clonotypes displayed generation probabilities falling below those of clonotypes present in all four donors.

Trimming removed 5 bases at V and 4 bases at J, with 11 bases between. The CDR3 is made up of 13 amino acids. CDR1 and CDR2 from the germline V gene are SNHLY and FYNNEI. Material: memory CD4+ T cells sorted from blood. Sample subset: CD45RA-negative fraction. The TCR comes from a woman in her twenties or thirties in good health. The V call is TRBV2, the J call TRBJ1-2, with a tentative D call TRBD1 (6 bases). CDR3 sequence (DNA): TGTGCCAGCAGTAGACAGGCCGGCTATGGCTACACCTTC. This encodes CASSRQAGYGYTF.